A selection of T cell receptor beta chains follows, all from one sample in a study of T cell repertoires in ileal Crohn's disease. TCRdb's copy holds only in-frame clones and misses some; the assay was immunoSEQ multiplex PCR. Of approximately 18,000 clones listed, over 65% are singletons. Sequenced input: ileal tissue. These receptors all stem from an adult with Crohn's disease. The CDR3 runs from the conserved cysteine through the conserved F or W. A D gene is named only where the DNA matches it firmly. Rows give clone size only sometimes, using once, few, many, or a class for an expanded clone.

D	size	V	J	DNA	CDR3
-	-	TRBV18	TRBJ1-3	TGTGCCAGCTCACCAGGGGCGGGAAACACCATATATTTT	CASSPGAGNTIYF
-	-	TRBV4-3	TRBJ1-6	TGCGCCAGCAGCAGAGGGGGCTCCTATAATTCACCCCTCCACTTT	CASSRGGSYNSPLHF
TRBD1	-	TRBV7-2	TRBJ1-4	TGTGCCAGCAGCTACATCGGACAGGGCCCCGTACGGAAACTGTTTTTT	CASSYIGQGPVRKLFF
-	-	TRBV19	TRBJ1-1	TGTGCCAGTAGGACGGGGGTTGAGAGAGCCACTGAAGCTTTCTTT	CASRTGVERATEAFF
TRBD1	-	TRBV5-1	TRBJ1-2	TGCGCCAGCAGCCTGGACAGGGTGGCCTTTGGTGGCTACACCTTC	CASSLDRVAFGGYTF
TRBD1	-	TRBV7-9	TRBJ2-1	TGTGCCAGCAGTCAGGGGGATGAGCAGTTCTTC	CASSQGDEQFF
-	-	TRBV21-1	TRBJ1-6	TGTGCCAGCAGCAAAACAGGGGGTAATTCACCCCTCCACTTT	CASSKTGGNSPLHF
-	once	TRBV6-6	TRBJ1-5	TGTGCCATAACGACAGCCCGGTTTTGGCCCCAGCATTTT	CAITTARFWPQHF
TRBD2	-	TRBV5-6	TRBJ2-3	TGTGCCAGCAGCTTGCGACTAGCGGGGGCCTTCACGCAGTATTTT	CASSLRLAGAFTQYF
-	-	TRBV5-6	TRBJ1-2	TGTGCCAGCAGCTTCGGGACTCTCGGAGGCTACACCTTC	CASSFGTLGGYTF
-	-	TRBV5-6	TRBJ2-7	TGTGCCAGCAGCCCGACAGGAGACTCCTACGAGCAGTACTTC	CASSPTGDSYEQYF
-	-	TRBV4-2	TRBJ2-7	TGTGCCAGCAGCCCCCAGCGGGGACAGGAGACCTACGAGCAGTACTTC	CASSPQRGQETYEQYF
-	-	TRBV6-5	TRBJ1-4	TGTGCCAGCAGCCCCGCAGCCGGGAGCCGAGAAAAACTGTTTTTT	CASSPAAGSREKLFF
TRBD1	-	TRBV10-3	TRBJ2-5	TGTGCCATCAGTGAGGGGACAGGGCGAGAGACCCAGTACTTC	CAISEGTGRETQYF
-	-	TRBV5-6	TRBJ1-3	TGTGCCAGCAGCTTGGTCAGGGTCGGAAACACCATATATTTT	CASSLVRVGNTIYF
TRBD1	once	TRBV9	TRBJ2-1	TGTGCCAGCAGTTTAGGGACAGGCGGCTACAATGAGCAGTTCTTC	CASSLGTGGYNEQFF
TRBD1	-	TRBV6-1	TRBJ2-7	TGTGCCAGCACTACGACAGGGGCCTACGAGCAGTACTTC	CASTTTGAYEQYF
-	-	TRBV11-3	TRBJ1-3	TGTGCCAGCAGCCGGGAAGGGGGTACTGGAAACACCATATATTTT	CASSREGGTGNTIYF
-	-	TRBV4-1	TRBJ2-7	TGCGCCAGCAGCCAAGGAGTCTTAGCTAGGGAGAGCTACGAGCAGTACTTC	CASSQGVLARESYEQYF
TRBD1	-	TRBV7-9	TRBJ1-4	TGTGCCAGCAGCTCCTACAGGGGGCAGAATGAAAAACTGTTTTTT	CASSSYRGQNEKLFF
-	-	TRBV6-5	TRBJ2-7	TGTGCCAGCAGCTACGGAGGTGGCTACGGGTACGAGCAGTACTTC	CASSYGGGYGYEQYF
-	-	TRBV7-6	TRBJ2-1	TGTGCCAGCAGCTTGACAACTGCGGGTTACAATGAGCAGTTCTTC	CASSLTTAGYNEQFF
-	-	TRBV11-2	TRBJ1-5	TGTGCCAGCAGCTTAGGACAGACATCGAATCAGCCCCAGCATTTT	CASSLGQTSNQPQHF
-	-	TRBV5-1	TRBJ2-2	TGCGCCAGCAGCTTGGAGGAGCCCAGCGGGGAGCTGTTTTTT	CASSLEEPSGELFF
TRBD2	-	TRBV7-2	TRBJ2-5	TGTGCCAGCAGCATATCTAGCGGGGGGGTTCAAGAGGCCCAGTACTTC	CASSISSGGVQEAQYF
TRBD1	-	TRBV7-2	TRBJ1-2	TGTGCCAGCAGCCCCGGGACAGGGGTAGGGTATGGCTACACCTTC	CASSPGTGVGYGYTF
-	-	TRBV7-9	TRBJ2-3	TGTGCCAGCACCGGGGGGCTCAGCACAGATACGCAGTATTTT	CASTGGLSTDTQYF
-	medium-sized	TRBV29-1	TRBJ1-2	TGCAGCGTTGATCCCGAGGGTCCCTATGGCTACACCTTC	CSVDPEGPYGYTF
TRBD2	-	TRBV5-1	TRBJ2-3	TGCGCCAGCAGGACTAGCTTAGGCACAGATACGCAGTATTTT	CASRTSLGTDTQYF
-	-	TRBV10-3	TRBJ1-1	TGTGCCATCAGTTCGGACAGGAACACTGAAGCTTTCTTT	CAISSDRNTEAFF
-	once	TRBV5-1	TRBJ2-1	TGCGCCAGCAGCTTGGGCGGAAATGAGCAGTTCTTC	CASSLGGNEQFF
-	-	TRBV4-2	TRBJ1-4	TGTGCCAGCAGCCAAGGTCGGCAGGCAACTAATGAAAAACTGTTTTTT	CASSQGRQATNEKLFF
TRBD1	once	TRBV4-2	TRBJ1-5	TGTGCCAGCAGCTCGACAGGGAGCAATCAGCCCCAGCATTTT	CASSSTGSNQPQHF
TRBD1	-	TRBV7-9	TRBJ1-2	TGTGCCAGCAGCTCACCGGGACAGGAGCTCTATGGCTACACCTTC	CASSSPGQELYGYTF
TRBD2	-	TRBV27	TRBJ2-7	TGCGCCAGCGGCCCGTCGACTAGCGGGGTTACGTACGAGCAGTACTTC	CASGPSTSGVTYEQYF
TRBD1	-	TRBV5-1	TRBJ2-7	TGCGCCAGCGGACAGGACCCCTACGAGCAGTACTTC	CASGQDPYEQYF
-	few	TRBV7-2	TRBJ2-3	TGTGCCAGCAGCTCAGGATTGACGGGGGGCCAACTTAGCACAGATACGCAGTATTTT	CASSSGLTGGQLSTDTQYF
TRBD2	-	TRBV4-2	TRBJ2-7	TGTGCCAGCAGCCAAGCGGCTAGCGGGGGGGAATCCGAGCAGTACTTC	CASSQAASGGESEQYF
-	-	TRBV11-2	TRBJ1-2	TGTGCCAGCAGCTTAGACAGGGCCACCCTCTTGGGCTACACCTTC	CASSLDRATLLGYTF
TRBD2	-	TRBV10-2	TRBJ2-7	TGCGCCAGCAAAGAGCGGCTAGCGGGGGCCCGACACGAGCAGTACTTC	CASKERLAGARHEQYF
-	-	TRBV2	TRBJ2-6	TGTGCCAGCAGCGGGGACTCTTTCGGGGCCAACGTCCTGACTTTC	CASSGDSFGANVLTF
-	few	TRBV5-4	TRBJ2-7	TGTGCCAGCAGCTCCGGGACTGGTGGCTACGAGCAGTACTTC	CASSSGTGGYEQYF
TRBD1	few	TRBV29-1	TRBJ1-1	TGCAGCGGAGGACAGGGCGGGACTGAAGCTTTCTTT	CSGGQGGTEAFF
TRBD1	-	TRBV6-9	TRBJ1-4	TGTGCCAGCAGTTATCCCTGGGACAGGGATAATGAAAAACTGTTTTTT	CASSYPWDRDNEKLFF
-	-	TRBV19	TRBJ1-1	TGTGCCAGTAGGTGGGGGGACACTGAAGCTTTCTTT	CASRWGDTEAFF
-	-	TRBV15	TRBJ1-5	TGTGCCACCAGCACAGAAACAGGGCGACGGCAGCCCCAGCATTTT	CATSTETGRRQPQHF
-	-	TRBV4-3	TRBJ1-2	TGCGCCAGCAGCCAAGAATTGCGACAGTCTCTCTATGGCTACACCTTC	CASSQELRQSLYGYTF
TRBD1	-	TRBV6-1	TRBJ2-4	TGTGCCAGCAGTGAAAATTGGACAGGGGGTTCCAAAAACATTCAGTACTTC	CASSENWTGGSKNIQYF
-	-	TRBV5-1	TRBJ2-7	TGCGCCAGCAGTACGGGACTCTCCTACGAGCAGTACTTC	CASSTGLSYEQYF
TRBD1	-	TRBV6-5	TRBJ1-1	TGTGCCAGCAGTCGCTCAGGGGGCTGGGACACTGAAGCTTTCTTT	CASSRSGGWDTEAFF
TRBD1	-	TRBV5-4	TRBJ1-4	TGTGCCAGCAGCTTGGTGCAGGGGGCCGAAGCTAATGAAAAACTGTTTTTT	CASSLVQGAEANEKLFF
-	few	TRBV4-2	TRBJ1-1	TGTGCCAGCAGCTCGGGGGTGGTAAACACTGAAGCTTTCTTT	CASSSGVVNTEAFF
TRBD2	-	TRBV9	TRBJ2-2	TGTGCCAGCACCCCATCCGGGACTAGCGGGGTCGGGGAGCTGTTTTTT	CASTPSGTSGVGELFF
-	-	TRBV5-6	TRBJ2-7	TGTGCCAGCCTAGGGGATTCCTACGAGCAGTACTTC	CASLGDSYEQYF
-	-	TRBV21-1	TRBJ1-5	TGTGCCAGCAGTCCCCGGGGGCCCCAGCATTTT	CASSPRGPQHF